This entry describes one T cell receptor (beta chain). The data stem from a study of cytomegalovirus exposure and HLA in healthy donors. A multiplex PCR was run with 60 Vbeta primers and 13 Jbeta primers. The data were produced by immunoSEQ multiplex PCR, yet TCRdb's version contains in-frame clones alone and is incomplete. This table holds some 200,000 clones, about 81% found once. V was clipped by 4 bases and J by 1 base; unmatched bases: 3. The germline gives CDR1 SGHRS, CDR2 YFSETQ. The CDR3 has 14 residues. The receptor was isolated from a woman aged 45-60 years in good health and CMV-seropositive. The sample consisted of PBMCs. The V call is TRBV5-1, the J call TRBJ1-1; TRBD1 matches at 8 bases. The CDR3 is CASSIQGENTEAFF. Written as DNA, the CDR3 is TGCGCCAGCAGCATACAGGGGGAGAACACTGAAGCTTTCTTT.